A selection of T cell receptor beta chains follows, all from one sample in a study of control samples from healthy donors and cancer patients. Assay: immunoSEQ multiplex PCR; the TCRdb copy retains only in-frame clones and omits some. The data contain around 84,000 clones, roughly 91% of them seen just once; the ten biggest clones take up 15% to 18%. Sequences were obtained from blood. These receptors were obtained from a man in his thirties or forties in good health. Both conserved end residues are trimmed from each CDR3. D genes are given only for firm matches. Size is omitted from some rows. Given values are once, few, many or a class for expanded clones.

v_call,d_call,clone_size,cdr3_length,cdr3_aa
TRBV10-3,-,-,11,AIRGTNTGELF
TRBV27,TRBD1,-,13,ASSFGTGPGQPQH
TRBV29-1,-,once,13,SVYSGPLNTGELF
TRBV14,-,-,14,ASSQSSTNTGNTIY
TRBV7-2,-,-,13,ASSLDTSSGNTIY
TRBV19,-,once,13,ASSPLSFGAQPQH
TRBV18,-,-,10,ASSLKNTEAF
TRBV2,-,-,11,ASSRGTTYEQY
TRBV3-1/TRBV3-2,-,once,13,ASSGGLTSQETQY
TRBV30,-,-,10,AWRTGSYEQY
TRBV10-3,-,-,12,AISGRAQEEPQH
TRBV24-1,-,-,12,ATSDSRRYSPLH
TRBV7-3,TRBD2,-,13,ASSLTPGLANEQF
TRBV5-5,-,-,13,ASSLGGLGNSPLH
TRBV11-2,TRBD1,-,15,ASSSLGTGGEGYEQY